This record concerns one T cell receptor (beta chain) sequence. The antigen is unknown. The sample is drawn from a study of shared clonotypes between healthy human individuals. Assay used: immunoSEQ multiplex PCR; TCRdb lists only in-frame clones, some missing. The profile shows 550,000 to 800,000 clones, around 91% of them singletons. The CDR3 consists of 13 residues. V was pared by 4 bases and J by 2 bases, with 8 bases between. Per the germline V gene, CDR1 is ENHRY and CDR2 is SYGVKD. General study points: As a rule, naive subsets had a larger estimated richness than memory subsets.

The sequencing sample was made of memory CD8+ T cells from PBMCs. As to subset: CD45RO+ cells pooled with CCR7-negative TemRA cells. The chain combines TRBV10-3 with TRBJ1-1; D is unclear. The source is a man between 18 and 29 years old in good health. Some clones in this sample may be carry-over from other donors' samples. In DNA, the CDR3 is TGTGCCATCAGTGGCATCGGTAACACTGAAGCTTTCTTT. Its translation is CAISGIGNTEAFF.